Below are 7 T cell receptor beta chains sequenced from a single sample in a study of T cell responses to AZD1222 COVID-19 vaccine. The method was immunoSEQ multiplex PCR; TCRdb's version includes in-frame clones alone and lacks a portion of them. The sample has around 100,000 clones, 85% to 95% seen once. Material: peripheral blood, obtained on day 0 of AZD1222 vaccination. These receptors were obtained from an adult in good health.

This rearrangement joins TRBV7-3 to TRBJ2-1, with TRBD2 matching over 9 bases. Germline assignment: CDR1 SGHTA and CDR2 FQGTGA. V lost 11 bases and J lost 5; bases outside the gene matches: 7. This CDR3 is built from 13 residues. CDR3 amino acids: CAGRLAEDNEQFF. The CDR3, as DNA: TGTGCCGGAAGACTAGCGGAGGACAATGAGCAGTTCTTC.

The gene calls are TRBV6-5 and TRBJ2-7; 9 positions agree with TRBD1. V lost 4 bases, J lost 3 bases, and 4 bases stayed unmatched. CDR1 is MNHEY and CDR2 is SVGAGI in the germline V gene. This CDR3 has 14 amino acids. The CDR3 bases are TGTGCCAGCAGTTTGGGACAGGGAGACTACGAGCAGTACTTC. Protein product: CASSLGQGDYEQYF.

The rearrangement joins TRBV5-1 to TRBJ1-2; D call uncertain. The CDR3 is made up of 11 amino acids. Trimming cost V 0 bases and J 6 bases, with 3 bases left between them. Germline V gives CDR1 SGHRS, CDR2 YFSETQ. CDR3 loop: CASSLGHGYTF. The CDR3 DNA is TGCGCCAGCAGCTTGGGGCATGGCTACACCTTC.

V is TRBV7-3 and J is TRBJ2-3; no definite D call. The CDR3 sequence is 13 residues long. Trimming shortened V by 4 bases and J by 5 bases, and 10 bases separated the two germline ends. CDR1 and CDR2 from the germline V gene are SGHTA and FQGTGA. The CDR3 DNA sequence: TGTGCCAGCAGCTCTCTTAATGGAGATACGCAGTATTTT. It yields the protein CASSSLNGDTQYF.

The chain links TRBV6-1 to TRBJ2-3, with 7 bases that match TRBD1. V dropped 5 bases and J dropped 4; count of bases not matched to a gene: 12. Per the germline V gene, CDR1 is MNHNS and CDR2 is SASEGT. The CDR3 totals 16 residues. The CDR3 bases are TGTGCCAGCAGTCAAGGGTCAAGGGGGCAAGCAGATACGCAGTATTTT. Its protein is CASSQGSRGQADTQYF.

The CDR3 is CASILGSEQYF. The CDR3 bases are TGTGCCAGCATACTGGGGAGCGAGCAGTACTTC. The chain combines TRBV2 with TRBJ2-7, with D possibly TRBD2 on 5 matching bases. V lost 7 bases and J 6 bases, leaving 10 bases between the germline ends. CDR3 length: 11 residues. The germline V gene encodes CDR1 SNHLY and CDR2 FYNNEI.

The rearrangement joins TRBV5-1 to TRBJ1-2; 8 positions agree with TRBD1. Germline V lookup: CDR1 SGHRS, CDR2 YFSETQ. The CDR3 consists of 16 residues. V was pared by 2 bases and J by 4 bases, with 10 bases of the junction left unmatched. The CDR3 DNA reads TGCGCCAGCAGCTTCATGCAGGGGGCAGGTGGCTATGGCTACACCTTC. Translated: CASSFMQGAGGYGYTF.